The 12 T cell receptor beta chains below were found in one sample sequenced in a study of cytomegalovirus exposure and HLA in healthy donors. PCR primers comprised 60 Vbeta and 13 Jbeta primers. Here immunoSEQ multiplex PCR was the method, and the copy in TCRdb shows in-frame clones only, minus some. The profile shows about 38,000 clones, 66% of them singletons. What was sequenced was PBMCs. Every receptor here comes from a man aged 45-60 years in good health and CMV-seropositive.

This clone was picked up a small number of times. The CDR3 sequence: CASSGAALSEAFF. CDR3 DNA: TGTGCCAGCAGTGGGGCCGCACTCTCGGAAGCTTTCTTT. This rearrangement joins TRBV25-1 to TRBJ1-1; D not certain. V lost 4 bases and J lost 8, with 14 bases in between. Germline CDR1 is MGHDK and CDR2 is SYGVNS. The CDR3 sequence is 13 residues long.

The rearrangement uses TRBV11-3 and TRBJ2-2; D possibly corresponds to TRBD1 (5 bases). Germline-derived CDR1 and CDR2 are SGHNT and YENEEA. V was pared by 8 bases and J by 0 bases, with 13 bases between. The CDR3 is 15 amino acids. CDR3 coding DNA: TGTGCCAGCGGAAACAGGTTCGCGAACACCGGGGAGCTGTTTTTT. It yields the protein CASGNRFANTGELFF.

V is TRBV18 and J is TRBJ1-1, with D possibly TRBD1 on 6 matching bases. Trimming stripped 3 bases from V and 7 bases from J, with 15 bases between. This CDR3 spans 14 amino acids. The germline V gene encodes CDR1 KGHSH and CDR2 LQKENI. CDR3 sequence (DNA): TGTGCCAGCTCACCCAGGGGTGCAAACCTTGAAGCTTTCTTT. Translating gives CASSPRGANLEAFF.

V and J are TRBV30 and TRBJ1-2; 7 nucleotides match TRBD1. The CDR3 totals 14 residues. Germline V gene sequence: CDR1 GTSNPN, CDR2 SVGIG (reference sequence). V was pared by 4 bases and J by 3 bases, with 8 bases of the junction left unmatched. CDR3 loop: CAWTPTDRDYGYTF. The DNA of the CDR3 is TGTGCCTGGACTCCCACTGACAGGGACTATGGCTACACCTTC.

The rearrangement links TRBV4-1 to TRBJ2-1, with 7 bases lining up with TRBD2. The CDR3 length is 14 residues. J was trimmed by 5 bases and V by 4 bases; bases with no gene match: 5. CDR1 and CDR2 (germline): MGHRA, YSYEKL. CDR3 DNA sequence: TGCGCCAGCAGCCCAGCGGGACTCCACAATGAGCAGTTCTTC. It translates to CASSPAGLHNEQFF.

V usage is TRBV5-4 and J usage is TRBJ1-2, with 9 bases lining up with TRBD1. The CDR3 length is 17 residues. Germline-derived CDR1 and CDR2 are SGHNT and YYREEE (reference sequence). Trimming at V came to 0 bases and at J to 5 bases, leaving 11 bases not matched to a gene. CDR3: CASSLGPGQGGWYGYTF. The DNA of the CDR3 is TGTGCCAGCAGCTTGGGGCCGGGACAGGGTGGGTGGTATGGCTACACCTTC.

This clone was seen more than once but under ten times. The chain uses TRBV2 and TRBJ1-5; 7 bases are a match to TRBD1. The germline gives CDR1 SNHLY, CDR2 FYNNEI. The ends lost 6 bases at V and 3 bases at J; junction bases unmatched: 8. This CDR3 region has 15 residues. The CDR3 nucleotides are TGTGCCAGCAGGTACAGGGGTAGAGTCAATCAGCCCCAGCATTTT. Encoded protein: CASRYRGRVNQPQHF.

This clone was observed a handful of times. The DNA for the CDR3 is TGTGCCACCAGCAGAGATCGGGAGGAGCAGTACTTC. Translating it yields CATSRDREEQYF. V is TRBV15 and J is TRBJ2-7; possibly TRBD2 for D (6 bases). This CDR3 is built from 12 residues. V was trimmed by 0 bases and J by 7 bases, leaving 7 bases between them. CDR1 and CDR2 from the germline V gene are LNHNV and YYDKDF (reference sequence).

This clone appeared a single time. The chain carries TRBV5-1 and TRBJ1-2; 7 nucleotides agree with TRBD1. The CDR3 totals 14 residues. J was trimmed by 7 bases and V by 0 bases; bases with no gene match: 6. Germline loops: CDR1 SGHRS, CDR2 YFSETQ. The CDR3 coding sequence is TGCGCCAGCAGCTTGGATCAGGGGGGAAGTGGCTACACCTTC. Its translation is CASSLDQGGSGYTF.

The V gene is TRBV5-8, the J gene TRBJ2-7, with 7 bases identical to TRBD1. V shed 4 bases and J 4 bases; nucleotides not matched to a gene: 5. The CDR3 is made up of 13 amino acids. Germline V lookup: CDR1 SGHTS, CDR2 YDEGEE. The CDR3 sequence is CASSRGPGYEQYF. As DNA, the CDR3 is TGTGCCAGCAGCAGGGGGCCAGGGTACGAGCAGTACTTC.

The table lists this clone with a count of one. The rearrangement joins TRBV4-3 to TRBJ2-6; D is undetermined. Germline V gene lookup returns CDR1 LGHNA and CDR2 YSLEER. The length of the CDR3 is 17 residues. V was trimmed by 0 bases and J by 0 bases, leaving 9 bases between them. The CDR3 bases are TGCGCCAGCAGCCAAGAGTTGAGGAGCTCTGGGGCCAACGTCCTGACTTTC. As protein: CASSQELRSSGANVLTF.

In this sample, this clone turned up a few times. This CDR3 is CASSLNRYQPQHF. As DNA, the CDR3 is TGTGCCAGCAGTTTAAACAGATATCAGCCCCAGCATTTT. The chain recombines TRBV27 with TRBJ1-5; D gene ambiguous. V was clipped by 2 bases and J by 5 bases, with 7 bases between them. This CDR3 is 13 amino acids long. Germline loops: CDR1 MNHEY, CDR2 SMNVEV (reference sequence).